The rows below give T cell receptor beta chains drawn from one sample of a study of blood T cell repertoires in COVID-19. Clones were read by immunoSEQ multiplex PCR, and TCRdb kept only the in-frame ones, dropping some. The repertoire has fewer than 250,000 clones, 84% of them found once; the top ten carry about 7%. Sequencing used PBMCs or T cells enriched from blood (not recorded which). These receptors were taken from a middle-aged woman who had recovered from COVID-19. Each CDR3 is given with its conserved first and last residue. A D gene is named only where the DNA matches it firmly. Clone size is shown for a subset of rows, as once, few, many or a class of expanded clone.

clone size,V gene,J gene,D gene,CDR3 protein,CDR3 DNA
NA,TRBV5-4,TRBJ2-5,NA,CASSAAERETQYF,TGTGCCAGCAGCGCGGCCGAGCGGGAGACCCAGTACTTC
NA,TRBV7-9,TRBJ1-2,NA,CASSFEFNYGYTF,TGTGCCAGCAGCTTTGAGTTTAATTATGGCTACACCTTC
NA,TRBV27,TRBJ1-4,NA,CASSPFSSNEKLFF,TGTGCCAGCAGCCCTTTTTCCAGTAATGAAAAACTGTTTTTT
NA,TRBV18,TRBJ2-2,NA,CASSPNGGKNTGELFF,TGTGCCAGCTCACCAAATGGGGGCAAGAACACCGGGGAGCTGTTTTTT
NA,TRBV6-5,TRBJ1-2,NA,CASSNQGWGYTF,TGTGCCAGCAGTAACCAGGGATGGGGCTACACCTTC
NA,TRBV6-4,TRBJ1-3,TRBD1,CARRQGAGNTIYF,TGTGCCAGGCGACAGGGGGCTGGAAACACCATATATTTT
NA,TRBV7-3,TRBJ2-1,NA,CASSPGLGSSYNEQFF,TGTGCCAGCAGCCCGGGACTGGGGAGCTCCTACAATGAGCAGTTCTTC
NA,TRBV30,TRBJ1-4,TRBD1,CAWRGQGAFNEKLFF,TGTGCCTGGAGGGGACAGGGGGCGTTTAATGAAAAACTGTTTTTT
NA,TRBV18,TRBJ2-1,TRBD2,CASSPSRAGAANEQFF,TGTGCCAGCTCACCATCCAGGGCGGGAGCTGCCAATGAGCAGTTCTTC
NA,TRBV7-3,TRBJ2-1,TRBD2,CASSLNPAGGPNEQFF,TGTGCCAGCAGCCTCAACCCCGCGGGAGGGCCGAATGAGCAGTTCTTC
NA,TRBV7-8,TRBJ2-7,TRBD2,CASSLGGLAGASYEQYF,TGTGCCAGCAGCTTAGGGGGGCTAGCGGGGGCCTCCTACGAGCAGTACTTC
NA,TRBV6-1,TRBJ2-3,TRBD2,CASSAFSSGRAGDTQYF,TGTGCCAGCAGTGCCTTCTCAAGCGGGAGGGCCGGAGATACGCAGTATTTT
NA,TRBV4-1,TRBJ2-7,TRBD2,CASRQSASGRPPYEQYF,TGCGCCAGCAGGCAATCGGCCAGCGGGAGGCCCCCCTACGAGCAGTACTTC
NA,TRBV18,TRBJ1-1,NA,CASSPSRGRDTEAFF,TGTGCCAGCTCACCCTCGCGGGGGCGTGACACTGAAGCTTTCTTT
NA,TRBV25-1,TRBJ2-1,TRBD2,CASSEGNSGSPSYNEQFF,TGTGCCAGCAGTGAAGGTAATAGCGGGAGTCCCTCCTACAATGAGCAGTTCTTC
NA,TRBV5-1,TRBJ1-4,TRBD1,CASSFTGGNEKLFF,TGCGCCAGCAGCTTCACAGGGGGTAATGAAAAACTGTTTTTT
NA,TRBV12-5,TRBJ2-5,TRBD2,CASGLGLGTSGYQETQYF,TGTGCTAGTGGTTTAGGTCTGGGGACTAGCGGGTACCAAGAGACCCAGTACTTC
NA,TRBV9,TRBJ2-5,TRBD2,CASSPSGAGVETQYF,TGTGCCAGCAGCCCATCCGGAGCGGGAGTTGAGACCCAGTACTTC
few,TRBV29-1,TRBJ1-1,NA,CSAVPSGDTEAFF,TGCAGCGCCGTCCCCTCAGGGGACACTGAAGCTTTCTTT
once,TRBV9,TRBJ1-1,TRBD1,CASSVGDRNTEAFF,TGTGCCAGCAGCGTAGGGGACAGGAACACTGAAGCTTTCTTT
NA,TRBV10-3,TRBJ1-5,TRBD1,CAIRQGSNQPQHF,TGTGCCATAAGACAGGGGAGCAATCAGCCCCAGCATTTT
once,TRBV30,TRBJ1-1,NA,CAWSVGQGTTEAFF,TGTGCCTGGAGTGTAGGGCAGGGAACTACTGAAGCTTTCTTT
NA,TRBV6-5,TRBJ1-2,NA,CASTRGNFDYGYTF,TGTGCCAGCACTAGGGGGAACTTTGACTATGGCTACACCTTC
once,TRBV5-1,TRBJ2-1,TRBD2,CASRSTSGGNNEQFF,TGCGCCAGCAGGTCCACTAGCGGAGGCAACAATGAGCAGTTCTTC